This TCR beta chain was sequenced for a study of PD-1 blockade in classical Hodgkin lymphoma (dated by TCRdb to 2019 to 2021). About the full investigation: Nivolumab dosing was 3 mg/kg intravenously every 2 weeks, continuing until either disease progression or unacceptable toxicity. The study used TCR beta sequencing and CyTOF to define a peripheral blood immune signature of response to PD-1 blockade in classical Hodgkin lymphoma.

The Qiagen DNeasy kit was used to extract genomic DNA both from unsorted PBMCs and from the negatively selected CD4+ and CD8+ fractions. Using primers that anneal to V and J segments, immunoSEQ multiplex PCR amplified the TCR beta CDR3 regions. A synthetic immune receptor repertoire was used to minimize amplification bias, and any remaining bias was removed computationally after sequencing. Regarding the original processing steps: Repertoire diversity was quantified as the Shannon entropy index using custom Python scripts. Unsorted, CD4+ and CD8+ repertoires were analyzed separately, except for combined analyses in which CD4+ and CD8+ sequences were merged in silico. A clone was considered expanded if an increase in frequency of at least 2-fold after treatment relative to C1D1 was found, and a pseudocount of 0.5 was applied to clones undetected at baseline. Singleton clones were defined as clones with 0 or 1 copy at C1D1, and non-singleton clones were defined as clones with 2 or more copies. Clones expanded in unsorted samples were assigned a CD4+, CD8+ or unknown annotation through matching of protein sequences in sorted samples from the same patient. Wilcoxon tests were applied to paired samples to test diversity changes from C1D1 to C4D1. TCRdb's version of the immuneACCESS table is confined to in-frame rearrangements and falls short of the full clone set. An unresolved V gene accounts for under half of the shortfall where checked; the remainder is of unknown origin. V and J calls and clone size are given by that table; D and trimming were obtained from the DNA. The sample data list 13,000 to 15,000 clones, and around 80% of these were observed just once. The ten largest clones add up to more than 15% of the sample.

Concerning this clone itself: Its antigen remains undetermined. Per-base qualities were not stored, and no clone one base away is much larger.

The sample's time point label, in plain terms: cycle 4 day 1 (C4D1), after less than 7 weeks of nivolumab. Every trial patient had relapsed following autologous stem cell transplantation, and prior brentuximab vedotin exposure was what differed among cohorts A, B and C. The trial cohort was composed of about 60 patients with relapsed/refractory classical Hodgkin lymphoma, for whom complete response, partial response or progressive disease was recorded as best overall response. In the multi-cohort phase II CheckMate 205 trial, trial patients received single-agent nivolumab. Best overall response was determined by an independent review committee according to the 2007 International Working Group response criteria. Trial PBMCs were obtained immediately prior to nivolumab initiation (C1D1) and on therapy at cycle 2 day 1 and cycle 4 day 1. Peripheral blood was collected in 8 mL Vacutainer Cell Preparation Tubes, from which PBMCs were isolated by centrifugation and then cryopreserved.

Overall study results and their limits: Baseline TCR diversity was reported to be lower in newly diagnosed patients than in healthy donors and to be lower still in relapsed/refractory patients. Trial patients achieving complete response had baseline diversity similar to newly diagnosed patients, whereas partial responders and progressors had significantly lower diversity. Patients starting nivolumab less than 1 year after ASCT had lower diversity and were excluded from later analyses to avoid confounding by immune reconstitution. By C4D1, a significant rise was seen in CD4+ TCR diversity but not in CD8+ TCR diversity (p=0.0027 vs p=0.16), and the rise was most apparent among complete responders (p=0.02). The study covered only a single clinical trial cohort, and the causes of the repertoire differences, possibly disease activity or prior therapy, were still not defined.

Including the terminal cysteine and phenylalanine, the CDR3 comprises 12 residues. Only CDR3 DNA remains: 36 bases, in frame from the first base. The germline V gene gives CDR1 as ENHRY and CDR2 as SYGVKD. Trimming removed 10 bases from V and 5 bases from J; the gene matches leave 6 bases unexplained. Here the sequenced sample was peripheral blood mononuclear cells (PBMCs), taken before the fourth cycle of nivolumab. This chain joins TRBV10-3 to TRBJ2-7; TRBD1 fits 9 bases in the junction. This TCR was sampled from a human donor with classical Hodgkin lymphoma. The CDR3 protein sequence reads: CATSDRGNEQYF. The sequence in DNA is TGTGCCACCTCGGACAGGGGAAACGAGCAGTACTTC.